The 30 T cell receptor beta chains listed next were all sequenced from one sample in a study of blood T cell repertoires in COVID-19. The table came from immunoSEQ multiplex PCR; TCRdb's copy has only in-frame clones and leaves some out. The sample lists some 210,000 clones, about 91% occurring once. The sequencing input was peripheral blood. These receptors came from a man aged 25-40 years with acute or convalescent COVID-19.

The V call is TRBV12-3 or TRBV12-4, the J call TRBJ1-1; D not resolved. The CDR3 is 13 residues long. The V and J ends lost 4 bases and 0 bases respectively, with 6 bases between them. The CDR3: CASSSRMNTEAFF. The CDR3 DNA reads TGTGCCAGCAGTTCGCGGATGAACACTGAAGCTTTCTTT.

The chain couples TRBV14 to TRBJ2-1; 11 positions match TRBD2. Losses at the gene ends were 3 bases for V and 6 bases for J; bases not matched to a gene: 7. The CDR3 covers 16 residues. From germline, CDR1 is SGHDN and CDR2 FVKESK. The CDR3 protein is CASSHLSGRESNEQFF. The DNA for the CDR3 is TGTGCCAGCAGCCACCTTAGCGGGAGGGAGTCCAATGAGCAGTTCTTC.

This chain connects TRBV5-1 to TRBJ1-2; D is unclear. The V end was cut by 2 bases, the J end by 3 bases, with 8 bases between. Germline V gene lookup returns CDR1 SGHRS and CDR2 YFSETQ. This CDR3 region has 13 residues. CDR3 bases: TGCGCCAGCAGCTTAACCGGGGACTATGGCTACACCTTC. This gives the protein CASSLTGDYGYTF.

CDR3 region: CASSVSTGVSPDTQYF. As DNA, the CDR3 is TGTGCCAGCAGCGTGTCGACAGGGGTCTCGCCAGATACGCAGTATTTT. The V call is TRBV9, the J call TRBJ2-3, with TRBD1 identical over 8 bases. The CDR3 covers 16 residues. V lost 2 bases to trimming and J lost 4 bases; unmatched junction nucleotides: 9. Germline V CDR1 and CDR2: SGDLS, YYNGEE.

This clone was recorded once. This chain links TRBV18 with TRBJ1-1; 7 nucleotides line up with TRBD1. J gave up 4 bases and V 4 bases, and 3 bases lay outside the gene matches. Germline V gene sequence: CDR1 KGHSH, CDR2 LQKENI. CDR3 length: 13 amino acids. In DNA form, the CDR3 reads TGTGCCAGCTCACTACCAGGGGGCACTGAAGCTTTCTTT. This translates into CASSLPGGTEAFF.

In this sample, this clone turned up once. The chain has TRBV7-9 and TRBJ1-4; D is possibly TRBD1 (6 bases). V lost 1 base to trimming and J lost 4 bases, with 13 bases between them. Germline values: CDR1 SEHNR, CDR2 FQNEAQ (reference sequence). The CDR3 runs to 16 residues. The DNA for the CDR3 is TGTGCCAGCAGCTTAGGGACGGGACACTTTAATGAAAAACTGTTTTTT. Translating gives CASSLGTGHFNEKLFF.

The CDR3 DNA is TGCGCCAGCAGCTTGTCCACAGGGGAAGCCGGGGAGCTGTTTTTT. Its translation: CASSLSTGEAGELFF. The J gene is TRBJ2-2, the V gene TRBV5-1; 7 nucleotides line up with TRBD1. Germline CDR1 reads SGHRS; CDR2 reads YFSETQ. V shed 1 base and J 6 bases; nucleotides not matched to a gene: 6. The CDR3 has 15 residues.

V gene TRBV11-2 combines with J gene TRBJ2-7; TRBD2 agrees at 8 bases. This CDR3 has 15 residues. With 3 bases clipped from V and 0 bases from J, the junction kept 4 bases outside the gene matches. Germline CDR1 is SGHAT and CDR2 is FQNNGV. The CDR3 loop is CASSFGSGSSYEQYF. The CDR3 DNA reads TGTGCCAGCAGCTTTGGAAGCGGGAGCTCCTACGAGCAGTACTTC.

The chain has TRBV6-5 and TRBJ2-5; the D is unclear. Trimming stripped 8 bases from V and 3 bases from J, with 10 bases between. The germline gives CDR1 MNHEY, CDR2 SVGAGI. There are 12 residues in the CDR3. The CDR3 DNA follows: TGTGCCAGCCGTCCAGGTAAAGAGACCCAGTACTTC. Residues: CASRPGKETQYF.

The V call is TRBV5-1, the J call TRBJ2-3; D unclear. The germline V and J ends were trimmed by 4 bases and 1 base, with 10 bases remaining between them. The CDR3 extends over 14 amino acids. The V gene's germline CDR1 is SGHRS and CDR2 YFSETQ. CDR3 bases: TGCGCCAGCAGCCATAGCCGGGGCACAGATACGCAGTATTTT. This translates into CASSHSRGTDTQYF.

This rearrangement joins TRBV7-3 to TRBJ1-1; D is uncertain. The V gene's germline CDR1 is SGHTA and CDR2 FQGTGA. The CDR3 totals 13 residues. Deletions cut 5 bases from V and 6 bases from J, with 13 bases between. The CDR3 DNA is TGTGCCAGCAGCGCCCAAACTAGCTCTGAAGCTTTCTTT. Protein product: CASSAQTSSEAFF.

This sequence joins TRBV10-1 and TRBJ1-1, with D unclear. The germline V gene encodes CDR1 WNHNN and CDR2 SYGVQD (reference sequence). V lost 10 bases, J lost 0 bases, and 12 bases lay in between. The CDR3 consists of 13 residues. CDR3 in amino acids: CATSTALNTEAFF. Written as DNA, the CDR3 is TGCGCCACCTCTACAGCCTTGAACACTGAAGCTTTCTTT.

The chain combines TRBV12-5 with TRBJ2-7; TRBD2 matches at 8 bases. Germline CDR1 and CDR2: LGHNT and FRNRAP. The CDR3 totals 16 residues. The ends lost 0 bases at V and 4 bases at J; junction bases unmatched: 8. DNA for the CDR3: TGTGCTAGTGGTTTGGTACGTCAGCGGGAGTGGTACGAGCAGTACTTC. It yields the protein CASGLVRQREWYEQYF. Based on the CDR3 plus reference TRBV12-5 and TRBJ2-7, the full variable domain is DARVTQTPRHKVTEMGQEVTMRCQPILGHNTVFWYRQTMMQGLELLAYFRNRAPLDDSGMPKDRFSAEMPDATLATLKIQPSEPRDSAVYFCASGLVRQREWYEQYFGPGTRLTVT.

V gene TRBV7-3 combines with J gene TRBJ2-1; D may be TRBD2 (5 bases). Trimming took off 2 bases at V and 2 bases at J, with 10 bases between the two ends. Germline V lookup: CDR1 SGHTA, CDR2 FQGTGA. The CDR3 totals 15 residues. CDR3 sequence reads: CASSLDGNPYNEQFF. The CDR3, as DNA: TGTGCCAGCAGCTTAGACGGGAATCCCTACAATGAGCAGTTCTTC.

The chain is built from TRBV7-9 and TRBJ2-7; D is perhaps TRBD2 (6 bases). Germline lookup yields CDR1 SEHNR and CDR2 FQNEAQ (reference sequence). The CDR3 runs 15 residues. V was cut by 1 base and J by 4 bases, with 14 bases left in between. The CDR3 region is CASSLGRGGRYEQYF. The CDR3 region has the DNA TGTGCCAGCAGCTTAGGGAGGGGTGGGAGGTACGAGCAGTACTTC.

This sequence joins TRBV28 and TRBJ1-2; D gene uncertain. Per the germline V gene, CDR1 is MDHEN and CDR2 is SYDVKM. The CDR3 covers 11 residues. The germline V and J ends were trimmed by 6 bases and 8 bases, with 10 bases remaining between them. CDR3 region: CASSGFMGYTF. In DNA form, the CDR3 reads TGTGCCAGCAGCGGGTTTATGGGCTACACCTTC.

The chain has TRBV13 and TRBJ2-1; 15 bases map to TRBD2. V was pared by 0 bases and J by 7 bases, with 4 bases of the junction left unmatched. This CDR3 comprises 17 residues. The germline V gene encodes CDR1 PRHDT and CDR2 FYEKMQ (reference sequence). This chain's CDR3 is CASSLGWTSGRGNEQFF. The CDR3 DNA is TGTGCCAGCAGCTTAGGTTGGACTAGCGGGAGGGGTAATGAGCAGTTCTTC. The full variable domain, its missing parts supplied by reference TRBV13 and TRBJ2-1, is AAGVIQSPRHLIKEKRETATLKCYPIPRHDTVYWYQQGPGQDPQFLISFYEKMQSDKGSIPDRFSAQQFSDYHSELNMSSLELGDSALYFCASSLGWTSGRGNEQFFGPGTRLTVL.

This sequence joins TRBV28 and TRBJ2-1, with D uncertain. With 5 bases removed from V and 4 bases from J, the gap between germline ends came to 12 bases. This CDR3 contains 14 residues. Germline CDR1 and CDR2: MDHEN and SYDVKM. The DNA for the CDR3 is TGTGCCAGCAGTCCCATGAGCTTGTACAATGAGCAGTTCTTC. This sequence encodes CASSPMSLYNEQFF.

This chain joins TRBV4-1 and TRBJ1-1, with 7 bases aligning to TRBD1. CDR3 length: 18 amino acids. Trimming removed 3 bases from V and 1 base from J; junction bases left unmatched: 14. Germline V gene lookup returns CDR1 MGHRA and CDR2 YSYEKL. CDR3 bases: TGCGCCAGCAGCCACGACAGGGTATACGGATTTTCGAACACTGAAGCTTTCTTT. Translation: CASSHDRVYGFSNTEAFF.

The CDR3 protein is CATSKSGTGNEKLFF. The CDR3 bases are TGTGCCACCAGCAAAAGCGGGACAGGGAATGAAAAACTGTTTTTT. This chain uses TRBV15 with TRBJ1-4; 9 nucleotides line up with TRBD1. The CDR3 has 15 residues. From germline, CDR1 is LNHNV and CDR2 YYDKDF (reference sequence). The V segment lost 4 bases and the J segment 5 bases; nucleotides outside the gene matches: 5. The full variable domain, rest sourced from reference TRBV15 and TRBJ1-4, is DAMVIQNPRYQVTQFGKPVTLSCSQTLNHNVMYWYQQKSSQAPKLLFHYYDKDFNNEADTPDNFQSRRPNTSFCFLDIRSPGLGDTAMYLCATSKSGTGNEKLFFGSGTQLSVL.

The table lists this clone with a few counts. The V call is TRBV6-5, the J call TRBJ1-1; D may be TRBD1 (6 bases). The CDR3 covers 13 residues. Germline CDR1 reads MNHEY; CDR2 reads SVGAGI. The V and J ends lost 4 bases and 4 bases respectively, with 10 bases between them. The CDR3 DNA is TGTGCCAGCAGTTCACAGGGATCCACTGAAGCTTTCTTT. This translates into CASSSQGSTEAFF.

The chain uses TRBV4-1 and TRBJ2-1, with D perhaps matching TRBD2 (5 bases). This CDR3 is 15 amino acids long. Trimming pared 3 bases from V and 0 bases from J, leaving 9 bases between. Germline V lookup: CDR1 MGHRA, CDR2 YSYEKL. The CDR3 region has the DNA TGCGCCAGCAGCCACTTCGGGAACTCCTACAATGAGCAGTTCTTC. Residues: CASSHFGNSYNEQFF.

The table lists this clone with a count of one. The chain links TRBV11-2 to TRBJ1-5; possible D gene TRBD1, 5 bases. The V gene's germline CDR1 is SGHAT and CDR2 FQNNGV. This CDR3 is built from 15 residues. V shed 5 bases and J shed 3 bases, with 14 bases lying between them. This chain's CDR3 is CASSPERGFNQPQHF. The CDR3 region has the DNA TGTGCCAGCAGCCCCGAAAGGGGATTCAATCAGCCCCAGCATTTT.

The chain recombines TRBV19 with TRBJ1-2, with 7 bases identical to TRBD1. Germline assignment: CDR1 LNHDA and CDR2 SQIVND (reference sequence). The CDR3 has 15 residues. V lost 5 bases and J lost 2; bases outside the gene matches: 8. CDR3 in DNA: TGTGCCAGTAGTCCTACCGGGACAGTGAACTATGGCTACACCTTC. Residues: CASSPTGTVNYGYTF.

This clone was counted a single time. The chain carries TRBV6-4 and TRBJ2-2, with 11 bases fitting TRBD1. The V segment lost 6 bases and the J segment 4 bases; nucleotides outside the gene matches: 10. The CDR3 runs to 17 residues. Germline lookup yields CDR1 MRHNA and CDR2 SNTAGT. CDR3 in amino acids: CASRSDRGQRSTGELFF. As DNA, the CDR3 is TGTGCCAGCAGGTCGGACAGGGGGCAAAGAAGCACCGGGGAGCTGTTTTTT.

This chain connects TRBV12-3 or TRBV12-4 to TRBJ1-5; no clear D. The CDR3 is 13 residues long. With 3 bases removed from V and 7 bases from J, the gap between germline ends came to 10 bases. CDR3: CASSLGSKQPQHF. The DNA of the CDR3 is TGTGCCAGCAGTTTGGGCTCTAAGCAGCCCCAGCATTTT.

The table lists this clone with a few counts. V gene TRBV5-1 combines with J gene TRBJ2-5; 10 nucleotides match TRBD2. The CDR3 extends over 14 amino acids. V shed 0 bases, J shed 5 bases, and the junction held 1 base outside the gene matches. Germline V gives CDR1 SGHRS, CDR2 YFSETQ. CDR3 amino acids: CASSLEAGGETQYF. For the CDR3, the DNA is TGCGCCAGCAGCTTGGAAGCGGGGGGGGAGACCCAGTACTTC.

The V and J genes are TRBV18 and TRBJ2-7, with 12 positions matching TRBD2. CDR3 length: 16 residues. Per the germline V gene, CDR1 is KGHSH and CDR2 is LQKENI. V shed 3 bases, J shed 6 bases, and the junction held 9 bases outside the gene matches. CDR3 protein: CASSPLPGLAGGEQYF. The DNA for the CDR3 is TGTGCCAGCTCACCTTTACCGGGACTAGCGGGTGGCGAGCAGTACTTC.

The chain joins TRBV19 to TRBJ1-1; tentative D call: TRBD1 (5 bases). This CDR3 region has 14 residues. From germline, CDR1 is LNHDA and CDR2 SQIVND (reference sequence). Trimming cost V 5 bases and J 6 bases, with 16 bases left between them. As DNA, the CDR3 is TGTGCCAGTAGTTGGGGGGAGGGGCGTTCTGAAGCTTTCTTT. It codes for CASSWGEGRSEAFF.

In DNA form, the CDR3 reads TGTGCCAGCAGCTTCAACCGACAGGGGGGTATCAATGAGCAGTTCTTC. It codes for CASSFNRQGGINEQFF. V gene TRBV4-2 combines with J gene TRBJ2-1; the match to TRBD1 covers 9 bases. With V trimmed by 5 bases and J by 6 bases, 11 bases remained unmatched. Germline lookup yields CDR1 LGHNA and CDR2 YNFKEQ. The CDR3 length is 16 residues.